Sequencing of this TCR beta chain was carried out in a study of beta chain features in type 1 diabetes. Study outcomes and limitations: Within each of all four CD4+ subsets, Type 1 diabetes patients had TCRB CDR3s that were moderately but significantly shorter.

CD4+ cells of the naive, central memory, regulatory and stem cell-like memory types were sorted via CD45RO/CCR7/CD25/CD127/CD95/CD27. Trimming took 2 bases from V and 5 from J; bases not matched to a gene: 5. This CDR3 has 15 residues. Germline assignment: CDR1 SGHDN and CDR2 FVKESK. The sequenced template was cDNA made from the entire isolated RNA. Method: immunoSEQ multiplex PCR; TCRdb's copy keeps in-frame clones and lacks some. The table shows around 650,000 clones, with 9.5% to 15% occurring only once. Points on this clone: Its antigen is unknown.

The sample consisted of naive CD4+ T cells from blood. This clonotype was obtained from a man aged 25-40 years with type 1 diabetes. This rearrangement joins TRBV14 to TRBJ2-1; 8 bases line up with TRBD1. The CDR3 sequence is CASSQTQGDNNEQFF. CDR3 in DNA: TGTGCCAGCAGCCAAACACAGGGGGACAACAATGAGCAGTTCTTC.